The 21 T cell receptor beta chains listed next were all sequenced from one sample in a study of OX40 agonist ivuxolimab in advanced cancers. The data were produced by immunoSEQ multiplex PCR, yet TCRdb's version contains in-frame clones alone and is incomplete. Of 75,000 to 95,000 clones listed, about 90% are singletons. The sequencing used CD4+ or CD8+ T cells sorted from blood, collected in a trial of the OX40 agonist ivuxolimab. Receptors originate from an adult with an advanced solid tumor such as melanoma, head and neck, liver or kidney cancer.

The genes are TRBV5-1 and TRBJ2-7; 7 bases agree with TRBD1. Germline CDR1 is SGHRS and CDR2 is YFSETQ. Trimming at V came to 2 bases and at J to 7 bases, leaving 12 bases not matched to a gene. The CDR3 contains 15 residues. CDR3 sequence reads: CASSFMAGGLREQYF. The CDR3 nucleotides read TGCGCCAGCAGCTTCATGGCAGGGGGTTTGAGAGAGCAGTACTTC. Using reference TRBV5-1 and TRBJ2-7 for the parts outside the CDR3, the full variable domain is KAGVTQTPRYLIKTRGQQVTLSCSPISGHRSVSWYQQTPGQGLQFLFEYFSETQRNKGNFPGRFSGRQFSNSRSEMNVSTLELGDSALYLCASSFMAGGLREQYFGPGTRLTVT.

This chain links TRBV5-1 with TRBJ2-1; TRBD2 aligns across 11 bases. The V gene's germline CDR1 is SGHRS and CDR2 YFSETQ. V lost 3 bases and J lost 6; bases outside the gene matches: 8. The CDR3 has 16 amino acids. The CDR3 spells CASSSPTSGGVNEQFF. The CDR3 region has the DNA TGCGCCAGCAGCTCCCCAACTAGCGGGGGAGTCAATGAGCAGTTCTTC.

The V gene is TRBV12-5, the J gene TRBJ1-1; D is uncertain. Trimming pared 0 bases from V and 7 bases from J, leaving 15 bases between. The CDR3 runs to 15 residues. CDR1 and CDR2 from the germline V gene are LGHNT and FRNRAP. This chain's CDR3 is CASGLVDHQPHEAFF. The CDR3 nucleotides are TGTGCTAGTGGTTTGGTAGATCACCAACCCCATGAAGCTTTCTTT.

This clone appeared a few times. J is TRBJ2-6 and V is TRBV2; D may match TRBD1 or TRBD2 (5 bases each). The germline CDR1 and CDR2 sequences are SNHLY and FYNNEI. There are 17 residues in the CDR3. Trimming removed 6 bases from V and 0 bases from J, with 15 bases in between. As DNA, the CDR3 is TGTGCCAGCAGGGGACCGGGACCCACCTCTGGGGCCAACGTCCTGACTTTC. The encoded protein is CASRGPGPTSGANVLTF.

The genes are TRBV2 and TRBJ2-5; TRBD2 matches 8 bases. The CDR3 has 14 amino acids. Per the germline V gene, CDR1 is SNHLY and CDR2 is FYNNEI. After removal of 5 bases from V and 2 bases from J, the junction contained 4 bases not matched to a gene. The CDR3 here is CASSSSGGQETQYF. In DNA, the CDR3 is TGTGCCAGCAGTTCGTCGGGGGGGCAAGAGACCCAGTACTTC.

The chain links TRBV2 to TRBJ1-2, with 7 bases that match TRBD1. Trimming removed 11 bases from V and 5 bases from J; junction bases left unmatched: 11. Looked up from germline, CDR1 is SNHLY and CDR2 is FYNNEI. This CDR3 has 13 residues. CDR3 residues: CAGQQGTLYGYTF. The DNA for the CDR3 is TGTGCCGGCCAACAGGGGACTCTTTATGGCTACACCTTC. Using reference TRBV2 and TRBJ1-2 for the parts outside the CDR3, the full variable domain is EPEVTQTPSHQVTQMGQEVILRCVPISNHLYFYWYRQILGQKVEFLVSFYNNEISEKSEIFDDQFSVERPDGSNFTLKIRSTKLEDSAMYFCAGQQGTLYGYTFGSGTRLTVV.

The chain employs TRBV9 and TRBJ2-7, with TRBD1 identical over 8 bases. This CDR3 has 15 residues. Per germline, CDR1 SGDLS and CDR2 YYNGEE. The V segment lost 3 bases and the J segment 7 bases; nucleotides outside the gene matches: 12. The CDR3 reads CASSAQGQGPFEQYF. The DNA for the CDR3 is TGTGCCAGCAGCGCCCAAGGACAGGGCCCATTTGAGCAGTACTTC.

The genes are TRBV18 and TRBJ2-5, with D possibly being TRBD1 or TRBD2 (5 bases each). Germline V gives CDR1 KGHSH, CDR2 LQKENI. The CDR3 has 14 amino acids. V gave up 4 bases and J gave up 2 bases, with 11 bases separating them. CDR3 nucleotides: TGTGCCAGCTCACTACCCGGGGCTCAAGAGACCCAGTACTTC. Translating gives CASSLPGAQETQYF.

This clone was found a few times. This rearrangement joins TRBV2 to TRBJ1-1; D is unresolved. V was clipped by 6 bases and J by 3 bases, with 5 bases between them. Germline V gene data show CDR1 as SNHLY and CDR2 as FYNNEI. The CDR3 has 11 residues. The CDR3 coding sequence is TGTGCCAGCAGGGAGTACACTGAAGCTTTCTTT. The encoded protein is CASREYTEAFF.

J is TRBJ2-7 and V is TRBV27, with D uncertain. This CDR3 is 16 amino acids long. Germline V gene sequence: CDR1 MNHEY, CDR2 SMNVEV (reference sequence). V gave up 4 bases and J gave up 2 bases, with 18 bases separating them. The chain's CDR3 is CASSSARSSVTYEQYF. CDR3 DNA sequence: TGTGCCAGCAGTTCTGCCCGGAGTTCAGTTACCTACGAGCAGTACTTC.

V usage is TRBV7-9 and J usage is TRBJ2-6; D ambiguous. Germline V gene lookup returns CDR1 SEHNR and CDR2 FQNEAQ (reference sequence). Trimming stripped 4 bases from V and 0 bases from J, with 4 bases between. This CDR3 is built from 14 residues. Written as DNA, the CDR3 is TGTGCCAGCAGCTCAAACTCTGGGGCCAACGTCCTGACTTTC. Translating gives CASSSNSGANVLTF.

The DNA of the CDR3 is TGTGCCAGCAGCTGGACGGGACAGGTCGGTGTAGAGCAGTACTTC. Residues: CASSWTGQVGVEQYF. This chain joins TRBV5-6 and TRBJ2-7; 8 nucleotides match TRBD1. Germline V gene sequence: CDR1 SGHDT, CDR2 YYEEEE. The CDR3 loop spans 15 amino acids. With 3 bases clipped from V and 7 bases from J, the junction kept 12 bases outside the gene matches.

This clone has more than one count but fewer than ten. This sequence joins TRBV19 and TRBJ1-4; D gene ambiguous. This CDR3 region has 13 residues. Germline CDR1 LNHDA, CDR2 SQIVND (reference sequence). Trimming shortened V by 6 bases and J by 8 bases, and 13 bases separated the two germline ends. CDR3 sequence (DNA): TGTGCCAGTAGCATGACCCCCGGGGAAAAACTGTTTTTT. It encodes CASSMTPGEKLFF.

The J gene is TRBJ2-2, the V gene TRBV25-1; D is perhaps TRBD2 (5 bases). The V and J ends lost 3 bases and 0 bases respectively, with 14 bases between them. This CDR3 spans 17 amino acids. Germline V gene lookup returns CDR1 MGHDK and CDR2 SYGVNS. CDR3 loop: CASSESPGSANTGELFF. The CDR3 DNA reads TGTGCCAGCAGTGAGTCCCCTGGGAGCGCGAACACCGGGGAGCTGTTTTTT.

The gene calls are TRBV15 and TRBJ2-5; no firm D call. The last part of the DNA fits TRBJ2-7 better; the J call may be wrong. The CDR3 sequence is 15 residues long. Germline CDR1 is LNHNV and CDR2 is YYDKDF (reference sequence). The CDR3 is CATSREDFTSYEQYF. Written as DNA, the CDR3 is TGTGCCACCAGCAGAGAGGATTTTACCTCCTACGAGCAGTACTTC.

V gene TRBV28 combines with J gene TRBJ1-2; a possible D gene is TRBD1 (5 bases). V dropped 5 bases and J dropped 7 bases, with 17 bases sitting between them. CDR1 is MDHEN and CDR2 is SYDVKM in the germline V gene. This CDR3 region has 14 residues. This chain's CDR3 is CASSRSDTLGGYTF. CDR3 bases: TGTGCCAGCAGTCGATCGGACACCCTGGGTGGCTACACCTTC.

This chain connects TRBV7-2 to TRBJ1-3, with D unclear. The CDR3 runs 16 residues. Trimming took off 1 base at V and 0 bases at J, with 10 bases between the two ends. Germline loops: CDR1 SGHTA, CDR2 FQGNSA. The CDR3 sequence is CASSLGVILSGNTIYF. The CDR3, as DNA: TGTGCCAGCAGCTTAGGTGTCATTCTCTCTGGAAACACCATATATTTT. Combining the CDR3 with reference TRBV7-2 and TRBJ1-3 gives the whole variable domain GAGVSQSPSNKVTEKGKDVELRCDPISGHTALYWYRQSLGQGLEFLIYFQGNSAPDKSGLPSDRFSAERTGGSVSTLTIQRTQQEDSAVYLCASSLGVILSGNTIYFGEGSWLTVV.

This clone was recorded once. The chain carries TRBV5-6 and TRBJ1-2; 10 nucleotides agree with TRBD1. V was pared by 4 bases and J by 9 bases, with 9 bases of the junction left unmatched. The germline gives CDR1 SGHDT, CDR2 YYEEEE. The length of the CDR3 is 14 residues. The CDR3: CASSPWTGGRSYTF. Written as DNA, the CDR3 is TGTGCCAGCAGCCCTTGGACAGGGGGAAGAAGCTACACCTTC.

The rearrangement links TRBV15 to TRBJ2-7; TRBD1 or TRBD2 may be the D gene (5 bases each). The CDR3 is 15 residues long. Germline values: CDR1 LNHNV, CDR2 YYDKDF (reference sequence). V was shortened by 2 bases and J by 4 bases, with 15 bases between the two germline ends. The CDR3 coding sequence is TGTGCCACCAGCAGACTACACGGGACCTCTTACGAGCAGTACTTC. It encodes CATSRLHGTSYEQYF. Combining the CDR3 with reference TRBV15 and TRBJ2-7 gives the whole variable domain DAMVIQNPRYQVTQFGKPVTLSCSQTLNHNVMYWYQQKSSQAPKLLFHYYDKDFNNEADTPDNFQSRRPNTSFCFLDIRSPGLGDTAMYLCATSRLHGTSYEQYFGPGTRLTVT.

The CDR3 sequence: CASTTLRGPSYEQYF. In DNA, the CDR3 is TGTGCCAGCACCACCCTCCGGGGACCGAGCTACGAGCAGTACTTC. This sequence joins TRBV7-8 and TRBJ2-7; D may correspond to TRBD1 or TRBD2 (5 bases each). V was shortened by 7 bases and J by 3 bases, with 19 bases between the two germline ends. Germline V lookup: CDR1 SGHVS, CDR2 FQNEAQ. This CDR3 contains 15 residues.

The chain carries TRBV19 and TRBJ1-2; 9 nucleotides line up with TRBD1. Germline CDR1 is LNHDA and CDR2 is SQIVND (reference sequence). The CDR3 length is 15 residues. V was clipped by 1 base and J by 5 bases; unmatched bases: 5. CDR3 amino acids: CASSIVSTGGYGYTF. In nucleotides, the CDR3 is TGTGCCAGTAGTATAGTCTCGACAGGGGGGTATGGCTACACCTTC. The variable domain in full, with the rest retrieved from reference TRBV19 and TRBJ1-2, is DGGITQSPKYLFRKEGQNVTLSCEQNLNHDAMYWYRQDPGQGLRLIYYSQIVNDFQKGDIAEGYSVSREKKESFPLTVTSAQKNPTAFYLCASSIVSTGGYGYTFGSGTRLTVV.